The 27 T cell receptor beta chains below were found in one sample sequenced in a study of blood T cell repertoires in COVID-19. The method was immunoSEQ multiplex PCR; TCRdb's version includes in-frame clones alone and lacks a portion of them. Here the sample spans 45,000 to 60,000 clones, roughly four fifths being singletons. The sample consisted of peripheral blood. The receptors originated from a woman in her sixties or seventies with acute or convalescent COVID-19.

This clone occurred a few times. The chain links TRBV2 to TRBJ1-1, with D unclear. Trimming shortened V by 6 bases and J by 1 base, and 12 bases separated the two germline ends. This CDR3 is 14 amino acids long. CDR1 and CDR2 from the germline V gene are SNHLY and FYNNEI. CDR3 amino acids: CASRPGRPNTEAFF. The CDR3 nucleotides read TGTGCCAGCAGGCCTGGGAGACCGAACACTGAAGCTTTCTTT.

This chain's CDR3 is CASIIRGMNTEAFF. CDR3 DNA sequence: TGTGCCAGCATCATCAGGGGTATGAACACTGAAGCTTTCTTT. This chain joins TRBV6-5 and TRBJ1-1; D perhaps matches TRBD1 (6 bases). This CDR3 is built from 14 residues. The V gene lost 7 bases and the J gene lost 0 bases, with 12 bases spanning the gap. Germline V lookup: CDR1 MNHEY, CDR2 SVGAGI.

The CDR3 coding sequence is TGTGCCAGCAGTGAAGGGGTGGGGCTAGCGGGTTCTGGGGCCAACGTCCTGACTTTC. Translating it yields CASSEGVGLAGSGANVLTF. The chain combines TRBV2 with TRBJ2-6; 8 bases fit TRBD2. Germline values: CDR1 SNHLY, CDR2 FYNNEI. This CDR3 region has 19 residues. The V gene end was trimmed by 1 base and the J gene end by 1 base; junction bases not matched to a gene: 9.

This chain links TRBV24-1 with TRBJ2-3; 13 bases match TRBD2. This CDR3 spans 16 amino acids. The J segment lost 6 bases and the V segment lost 4 bases, leaving 6 bases of the junction unmatched. Looked up from germline, CDR1 is KGHDR and CDR2 is SFDVKD. The CDR3 bases are TGTGCCACCAGTGACCCGGGACTAGCGGGGACGGATACGCAGTATTTT. This encodes CATSDPGLAGTDTQYF.

The chain employs TRBV28 and TRBJ2-5; a weak D match, TRBD2 (5 bases). The CDR3 loop spans 12 amino acids. The germline V and J ends were trimmed by 4 bases and 5 bases, with 8 bases remaining between them. Germline assignment: CDR1 MDHEN and CDR2 SYDVKM. The DNA for the CDR3 is TGTGCCAGCAGTTCGACGGGGGAGACCCAGTACTTC. It encodes CASSSTGETQYF.

Points on this clone: This specimen includes other DNA sequences encoding the same CDR3. The V and J genes are TRBV27 and TRBJ1-5; a weak D match, TRBD1 (6 bases). Trimming cost V 5 bases and J 7 bases, with 12 bases left between them. Germline CDR1 MNHEY, CDR2 SMNVEV (reference sequence). The CDR3 has 13 residues. The CDR3 loop reads CASSEQGRQPQHF. CDR3 coding DNA: TGTGCCAGCAGTGAACAGGGACGCCAGCCCCAGCATTTT.

This clone was seen only a few times. The chain uses TRBV19 and TRBJ1-1; weak D call: TRBD1 (6 bases). Germline CDR1 is LNHDA and CDR2 is SQIVND (reference sequence). The CDR3 has 14 amino acids. V was shortened by 7 bases and J by 1 base, with 13 bases between the two germline ends. CDR3 DNA: TGTGCCAGTACCTTTGGACAGCCGAACACTGAAGCTTTCTTT. It is translated as CASTFGQPNTEAFF.

This chain uses TRBV2 with TRBJ1-3; D is possibly TRBD1 (6 bases). The V end was cut by 7 bases, the J end by 0 bases, with 10 bases between. Germline CDR1 SNHLY, CDR2 FYNNEI. This CDR3 contains 14 residues. The CDR3 is CASTTGISGNTIYF. The CDR3 nucleotides are TGTGCCAGCACCACAGGGATCTCTGGAAACACCATATATTTT. Drawing the rest from reference TRBV2 and TRBJ1-3, the complete variable domain is EPEVTQTPSHQVTQMGQEVILRCVPISNHLYFYWYRQILGQKVEFLVSFYNNEISEKSEIFDDQFSVERPDGSNFTLKIRSTKLEDSAMYFCASTTGISGNTIYFGEGSWLTVV.

This sequence joins TRBV10-3 and TRBJ1-6; 12 nucleotides agree with TRBD1. The trim removed 6 bases at V and 4 bases at J, leaving 4 bases unmatched. CDR3 length: 16 amino acids. Germline CDR1 ENHRY, CDR2 SYGVKD. This chain's CDR3 is CAIRPGQGAYNSPLHF. CDR3 in DNA: TGTGCCATCAGGCCGGGACAGGGGGCTTATAATTCACCCCTCCACTTT.

The V call is TRBV30, the J call TRBJ2-7; 7 bases fit TRBD2. The CDR3 is 16 amino acids. V shed 3 bases and J 2 bases; nucleotides not matched to a gene: 13. CDR1 is GTSNPN and CDR2 is SVGIG in the germline V gene (reference sequence). The CDR3 protein is CAWRAPRGEGAYEQYF. As DNA, the CDR3 is TGTGCCTGGAGGGCACCCCGGGGGGAGGGAGCCTACGAGCAGTACTTC.

The genes are TRBV28 and TRBJ1-2; D call uncertain. The CDR3 is made up of 12 amino acids. Trimming took off 7 bases at V and 5 bases at J, with 11 bases between the two ends. The germline V gene encodes CDR1 MDHEN and CDR2 SYDVKM. The CDR3 coding sequence is TGTGCCAGCACCCTTATCAGGTATGGCTACACCTTC. Amino acid sequence: CASTLIRYGYTF.

V is TRBV2 and J is TRBJ2-2, with D possibly matching TRBD2 (5 bases). This CDR3 contains 14 residues. The germline gives CDR1 SNHLY, CDR2 FYNNEI. V lost 4 bases and J lost 6, with 12 bases in between. The CDR3, as DNA: TGTGCCAGCAGTGTTTTAAGCGGCTCCGGGGAGCTGTTTTTT. It encodes CASSVLSGSGELFF.

The J gene is TRBJ1-5, the V gene TRBV3-1 (or the pseudogene TRBV3-2), with D perhaps TRBD1 (5 bases). V was pared by 0 bases and J by 6 bases, with 15 bases between. The CDR3 loop spans 16 amino acids. Germline V gene lookup returns CDR1 LGHDT and CDR2 YNNKEL (reference sequence). The CDR3 region has the DNA TGTGCCAGCAGCCAAGATGAGTCAGGCGGGGGTCAGCCCCAGCATTTT. Translated: CASSQDESGGGQPQHF.

This clone was picked up a small number of times. The rearrangement links TRBV28 to TRBJ2-1; 7 bases map to TRBD2. The CDR3 length is 14 residues. Looked up from germline, CDR1 is MDHEN and CDR2 is SYDVKM. Germline trimming cut 6 bases from V and 3 bases from J; bases unmatched to any gene: 5. CDR3 DNA sequence: TGTGCCAGCAGGAGCGGGGCTGTCTACAATGAGCAGTTCTTC. It codes for CASRSGAVYNEQFF.

This clone occurred once. The J gene is TRBJ1-1, the V gene TRBV3-1 (or the pseudogene TRBV3-2), with 7 bases matching TRBD1. The CDR3 has 13 amino acids. Per germline, CDR1 LGHDT and CDR2 YNNKEL (reference sequence). V dropped 4 bases and J dropped 4; count of bases not matched to a gene: 3. This CDR3 reads CASSRQGGTEAFF. The DNA of the CDR3 is TGTGCCAGCAGCCGACAGGGCGGCACTGAAGCTTTCTTT.

The V and J genes are TRBV6-1 and TRBJ2-7, with D possibly matching TRBD1 (6 bases). Between the trimmed V and J ends, which lost 3 bases and 1 base, there was a span of 16 bases. The germline V gene encodes CDR1 MNHNS and CDR2 SASEGT. The CDR3 runs 16 residues. The CDR3 nucleotides read TGTGCCAGCAGTGACCGCGGACAGCTACATTCCTACGAGCAGTACTTC. This sequence encodes CASSDRGQLHSYEQYF.

The chain's CDR3 is CASSSSFGGGRVTGELFF. In DNA, the CDR3 is TGTGCCAGCAGTTCCTCATTTGGTGGCGGGAGGGTCACCGGGGAGCTGTTTTTT. The rearrangement uses TRBV28 and TRBJ2-2, with 9 bases matching TRBD2. J was trimmed by 4 bases and V by 4 bases; bases with no gene match: 13. Germline V gene sequence: CDR1 MDHEN, CDR2 SYDVKM. The CDR3 totals 18 residues.

The chain has TRBV5-5 and TRBJ1-5, with D uncertain. Per germline, CDR1 SGHKS and CDR2 YYEKEE (reference sequence). This CDR3 has 14 amino acids. Trimming took off 0 bases at V and 1 base at J, with 5 bases between the two ends. CDR3 sequence (DNA): TGTGCCAGCAGCTTGGAACAGAGCAATCAGCCCCAGCATTTT. It codes for CASSLEQSNQPQHF.

This chain connects TRBV5-1 to TRBJ2-3, with TRBD2 matching 9 bases. Trimming cost V 2 bases and J 2 bases; bases outside gene matches: 6. This CDR3 spans 16 amino acids. The V gene's germline CDR1 is SGHRS and CDR2 YFSETQ. CDR3 coding DNA: TGCGCCAGCAGCTTCTTGACTAGCGGTACCACAGATACGCAGTATTTT. Translated, it gives CASSFLTSGTTDTQYF.

The V call is TRBV27, the J call TRBJ2-6; the match to TRBD1 covers 9 bases. Germline lookup yields CDR1 MNHEY and CDR2 SMNVEV (reference sequence). V lost 5 bases to trimming and J lost 3 bases; unmatched junction nucleotides: 20. The CDR3 is made up of 21 amino acids. The CDR3 region has the DNA TGTGCCAGCAGTCCCATACGACCTGCGACAGGGGGTATACGTGGGGCCAACGTCCTGACTTTC. Its protein is CASSPIRPATGGIRGANVLTF.

This clone occurred a few times. This chain connects TRBV12-3 or TRBV12-4 to TRBJ1-1; D is unclear. The CDR3 loop spans 13 amino acids. V lost 3 bases, J lost 3 bases, and 8 bases lay in between. CDR3 protein: CASSLQSYTEAFF. The CDR3 coding sequence is TGTGCCAGCAGTTTGCAGTCCTACACTGAAGCTTTCTTT.

The rearrangement uses TRBV10-3 and TRBJ2-1; 9 positions agree with TRBD1. The length of the CDR3 is 15 residues. J gave up 3 bases and V 6 bases, and 6 bases lay outside the gene matches. Per the germline V gene, CDR1 is ENHRY and CDR2 is SYGVKD. The CDR3 reads CAISRTGEGYNEQFF. In nucleotides, the CDR3 is TGTGCCATCAGCAGGACAGGGGAAGGCTACAATGAGCAGTTCTTC.

The rearrangement links TRBV4-1 to TRBJ1-6; 7 bases are shared with TRBD1. The CDR3 spans 14 residues. From germline, CDR1 is MGHRA and CDR2 YSYEKL. Germline trimming cut 1 base from V and 7 bases from J; bases unmatched to any gene: 1. The CDR3 spells CASSQAGQNSPLHF. For the CDR3, the DNA is TGCGCCAGCAGCCAAGCGGGACAGAATTCACCCCTCCACTTT.

The rearrangement joins TRBV27 to TRBJ2-3; D perhaps matches TRBD2 (6 bases). Germline lookup yields CDR1 MNHEY and CDR2 SMNVEV (reference sequence). The germline V and J ends were trimmed by 0 bases and 2 bases, with 18 bases remaining between them. This CDR3 has 18 residues. CDR3 sequence (DNA): TGTGCCAGCAGTTTATCGAGCCTCCGTAGCGGACTCACAGATACGCAGTATTTT. Protein: CASSLSSLRSGLTDTQYF.

The CDR3 DNA follows: TGTGCCAGCAGCCACCATTCTGGACTCAACTACGAGCAGTACTTC. It specifies CASSHHSGLNYEQYF. The V and J genes are TRBV3-1 (or the pseudogene TRBV3-2) and TRBJ2-7, with D possibly TRBD2 on 5 matching bases. V was shortened by 3 bases and J by 3 bases, with 15 bases between the two germline ends. Germline loops: CDR1 LGHDT, CDR2 YNNKEL (reference sequence). This CDR3 spans 15 amino acids.

This clone was seen only once. This sequence joins TRBV28 and TRBJ1-3; tentative D call: TRBD1 (5 bases). The germline CDR1 and CDR2 sequences are MDHEN and SYDVKM. Trimming left V 3 bases short and J 4 bases short, with 10 bases between. This CDR3 has 14 amino acids. The CDR3 reads CASSLAGSGNTIYF. Here the CDR3 DNA reads TGTGCCAGCAGTTTGGCAGGGTCGGGAAACACCATATATTTT.

V gene TRBV19 combines with J gene TRBJ2-7; D is ambiguous. Germline CDR1 LNHDA, CDR2 SQIVND (reference sequence). The CDR3 loop spans 14 amino acids. V shed 5 bases and J shed 3 bases, with 14 bases lying between them. The DNA for the CDR3 is TGTGCCAGTAGTCCGGCGACTCTCCACTACGAGCAGTACTTC. Residues: CASSPATLHYEQYF.